This T cell receptor (beta chain) was observed in a study of T-cell reconstitution after alpha-beta-depleted transplantation in children. The CDR3 has 14 residues. Per germline, CDR1 SEHNR and CDR2 FQNEAQ (reference sequence). Trimming pared 5 bases from V and 6 bases from J, leaving 14 bases between. Preparing the TCRbeta library involved the use of unique molecular identifiers. Via MiXCR, TCRdb re-called the PCR reads, giving one row per CDR3 protein. The sample includes more than 550,000 distinct CDR3 sequences, about 11% seen only once; the top ten take less than 5%. This clonotype occurred many times.

The TCR was taken from a human donor who donated a stem cell graft to a child with acute myeloid leukemia. This sample comprised PBMCs from the stem cell graft donor, obtained from the stem cell graft. The chain uses TRBV7-9 and TRBJ1-5, with D possibly matching TRBD1 (5 bases). Here the CDR3 reads CASSRTGVGQPQHF. In DNA form, the CDR3 reads TGTGCCAGCAGCCGGACGGGGGTCGGTCAGCCCCAGCATTTT. The whole variable domain, remainder taken from reference TRBV7-9 and TRBJ1-5, is DTGVSQNPRHKITKRGQNVTFRCDPISEHNRLYWYRQTLGQGPEFLTYFQNEAQLEKSRLLSDRFSAERPKGSFSTLEIQRTEQGDSAMYLCASSRTGVGQPQHFGDGTRLSIL.